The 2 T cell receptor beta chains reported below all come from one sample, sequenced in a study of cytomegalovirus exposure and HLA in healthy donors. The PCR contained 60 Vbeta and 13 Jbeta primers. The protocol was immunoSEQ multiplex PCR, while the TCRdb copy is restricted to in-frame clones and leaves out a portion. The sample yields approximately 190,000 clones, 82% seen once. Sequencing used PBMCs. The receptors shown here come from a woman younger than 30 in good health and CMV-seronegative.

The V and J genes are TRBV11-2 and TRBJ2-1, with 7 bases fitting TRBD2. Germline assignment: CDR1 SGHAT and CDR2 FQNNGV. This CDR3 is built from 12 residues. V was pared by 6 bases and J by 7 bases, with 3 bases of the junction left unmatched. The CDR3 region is CASSSGGNEQFF. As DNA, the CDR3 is TGTGCCAGCAGTTCCGGGGGGAATGAGCAGTTCTTC. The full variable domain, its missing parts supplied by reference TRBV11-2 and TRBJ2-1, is EAGVAQSPRYKIIEKRQSVAFWCNPISGHATLYWYQQILGQGPKLLIQFQNNGVVDDSQLPKDRFSAERLKGVDSTLKIQPAKLEDSAVYLCASSSGGNEQFFGPGTRLTVL.

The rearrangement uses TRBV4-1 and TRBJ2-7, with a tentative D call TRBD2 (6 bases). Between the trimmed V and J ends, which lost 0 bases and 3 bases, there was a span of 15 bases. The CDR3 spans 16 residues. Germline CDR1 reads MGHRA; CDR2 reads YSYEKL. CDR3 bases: TGCGCCAGCAGCCAAGATTTCCTAGCGATCCGCTACGAGCAGTACTTC. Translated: CASSQDFLAIRYEQYF.